Listed below are T cell receptor beta chains from one sample, sequenced in a study of tumor-infiltrating lymphocytes in localized non-small cell lung cancer. Libraries were prepared by immunoSEQ multiplex PCR; TCRdb keeps only in-frame clonotypes and omits some of them. The sample has about 13,000 clones; roughly 80% are singletons. Material: lung tumor tissue. These receptor sequences come from a human donor with non-small cell lung cancer. The CDR3 runs from the conserved cysteine through the conserved F or W. A D gene is named only where the DNA matches it firmly. Part of the rows lack a size; the others show once, few, many or a class for expanded clones.

v_gene	len	abundance	j_gene	d_gene	CDR3nt	CDR3aa
TRBV11-3	13	-	TRBJ1-1	-	TGTGCCAGCAGCCAAACCTTAGGCACTGAAGCTTTCTTT	CASSQTLGTEAFF
TRBV6-5	14	-	TRBJ1-5	-	TGTGCCAGCAGCCGGGACACCAGCAATCAGCCCCAGCATTTT	CASSRDTSNQPQHF
TRBV19	17	-	TRBJ1-4	TRBD1	TGTGCCAGTAGTCACCCTGCAACAGGGGCAACTAATGAAAAACTGTTTTTT	CASSHPATGATNEKLFF
TRBV6-6	16	-	TRBJ2-1	TRBD2	TGTGCCAGCAGTTACAGGGGCGGGAGGGTTCGGAATGAGCAGTTCTTC	CASSYRGGRVRNEQFF
TRBV6-6	15	few	TRBJ1-2	TRBD1	TGTGCCAGCAGTTACCCCGAGACAGGGAGGAATGGCTACACCTTC	CASSYPETGRNGYTF
TRBV7-3	13	-	TRBJ1-2	-	TGTGCCAGCAGCCTGGACAGTTTCTATGGCTACACCTTC	CASSLDSFYGYTF
TRBV7-7	15	-	TRBJ2-1	TRBD2	TGTGCCAGCAGCATGACTAGCGGGATGATCTATGAGCAGTTCTTC	CASSMTSGMIYEQFF
TRBV2	17	-	TRBJ2-3	TRBD2	TGTGCCAGCAGTGAAGGGACTAGCGGGGGACTCACAGATACGCAGTATTTT	CASSEGTSGGLTDTQYF
TRBV19	17	-	TRBJ2-6	TRBD2	TGTGCCAGTAGTACCCTAGCGGAACTCTCTGGGGCCAACGTCCTGACTTTC	CASSTLAELSGANVLTF
TRBV4-1	16	-	TRBJ2-3	TRBD1	TGCGCCAGCAGCCCCCGGACAGGGATGTCGACAGATACGCAGTATTTT	CASSPRTGMSTDTQYF
TRBV28	15	-	TRBJ1-3	TRBD1	TGTGCCAGCAGACCTACCCAGGGGGCGAGAAACACCATATATTTT	CASRPTQGARNTIYF
TRBV6-1	16	few	TRBJ2-1	TRBD2	TGTGCCAGCAGTGATTACCCCCTAGCGGGAGGAAATGAGCAGTTCTTC	CASSDYPLAGGNEQFF
TRBV30	14	-	TRBJ2-3	TRBD2	TGTGCCTGGAGTGTAGGTCTAGCGGGGGATACGCAGTATTTT	CAWSVGLAGDTQYF
TRBV7-6	17	-	TRBJ2-3	TRBD2	TGTGCCAGCAGCGTGGGACTAGCGTCACAAGGGACAGATACGCAGTATTTT	CASSVGLASQGTDTQYF
TRBV19	12	-	TRBJ2-7	-	TGTGCCAGTAGTACGTCATCCTACGAGCAGTACTTC	CASSTSSYEQYF
TRBV9	18	-	TRBJ2-3	TRBD2	TGTGCCAGCAGCGTAGAGATGATAGCGGGGGGCCAGGGGCGGGCGCAGTATTTT	CASSVEMIAGGQGRAQYF
TRBV30	13	-	TRBJ2-3	-	TGTGCCTGGAGCCGACAGGGCACAGATACGCAGTATTTT	CAWSRQGTDTQYF
TRBV27	14	-	TRBJ1-2	TRBD1	TGTGCCAGCAGAGGGACAGCTACTCTCTATGGCTACACCTTC	CASRGTATLYGYTF
TRBV5-1	15	-	TRBJ2-1	TRBD2	TGCGCCAGCAGCTTGGATCAAGCGGGAGGGCTTAGGCAGTTCTTC	CASSLDQAGGLRQFF
TRBV11-3	19	-	TRBJ2-1	TRBD2	TGTGCCAGCAGCTCGGGGGGACTAGCGGGGACCTACTCCTACAATGAGCAGTTCTTC	CASSSGGLAGTYSYNEQFF
TRBV11-3	14	-	TRBJ2-7	-	TGTGCCAGCAGCACAAGTACAGGGAGCAACGAGCAGTACTTC	CASSTSTGSNEQYF
TRBV20-1	10	few	TRBJ2-1	-	TGCAGTGCTCCTTCCCGGGAGCAGTTCTTC	CSAPSREQFF
TRBV5-8	12	hyperexpanded	TRBJ2-1	-	TGTGCCAGCAGCTTTGGGGGCCTTGAGCAGTTCTTC	CASSFGGLEQFF
TRBV23-1	15	once	TRBJ1-2	-	TGCGCCAGCAGTCAATCGATTCGGGAGCTCTATGGCTACACCTTC	CASSQSIRELYGYTF
TRBV5-1	14	-	TRBJ2-7	TRBD2	TGCGCCAGCAGGGGGACTAGCGCTTCCTACGAGCAGTACTTC	CASRGTSASYEQYF
TRBV19	15	few	TRBJ1-5	-	TGTGCCAGTAGTATAAAGGAGGGACGCAATCAGCCCCAGCATTTT	CASSIKEGRNQPQHF
TRBV19	15	-	TRBJ2-1	-	TGTGCCAGTAGTATAGCCACCTACTCCTACAATGAGCAGTTCTTC	CASSIATYSYNEQFF
TRBV5-1	15	-	TRBJ1-1	-	TGCGCCAGCAGTCAAACCTCTGGGGGGAGCACTGAAGCTTTCTTT	CASSQTSGGSTEAFF
TRBV5-5	13	once	TRBJ1-2	-	TGTGCCAGCAGCTTGGACAGGGCGGGGGGCTACACCTTC	CASSLDRAGGYTF
TRBV7-6	16	-	TRBJ2-7	TRBD2	TGTGCCAGCAGCTCAATCCCCTCGGCGGGGGGGCGAGAGCAGTACTTC	CASSSIPSAGGREQYF
TRBV5-1	15	few	TRBJ2-2	TRBD2	TGCGCCAGCAGCTTAGCGGGAGGTTCCACCGGGGAGCTGTTTTTT	CASSLAGGSTGELFF
TRBV19	13	-	TRBJ1-1	-	TGTGCCAGTAGTCCCTGGTCGAACACTGAAGCTTTCTTT	CASSPWSNTEAFF
TRBV30	11	-	TRBJ1-2	-	TGTGCCGGGGGCAGAGACTATGGCTACACCTTC	CAGGRDYGYTF
TRBV7-3	14	-	TRBJ1-1	-	TGTGCCAGCAGCAGCACCGTCGCAGGGGCGGTAGCTTTCTTT	CASSSTVAGAVAFF
TRBV28	14	-	TRBJ2-5	-	TGTGCCAGCAGTTTATTCGGCCGTTCGGAGACCCAGTACTTC	CASSLFGRSETQYF
TRBV5-4	15	-	TRBJ2-3	TRBD2	TGTGCCAGCACCTCGACTAGCGGGGGGGCGGATACGCAGTATTTT	CASTSTSGGADTQYF
TRBV5-1	16	-	TRBJ2-1	TRBD2	TGCGCCAGCAGCTTGGTTGGACTAGCGGGTGCGGGTGAGCAGTTCTTC	CASSLVGLAGAGEQFF
TRBV27	15	-	TRBJ2-7	-	TGTGCCAGCAGTAAAATCCCCGGGTTCGCCTACGAGCAGTACTTC	CASSKIPGFAYEQYF
TRBV7-6	14	-	TRBJ1-2	-	TGTGCCAGCAGCTCCGCTCCTGGAATTAGCGGCTACACCTTC	CASSSAPGISGYTF
TRBV2	15	-	TRBJ2-1	-	TGTGCCAGCAGTGAGCTGCACCCCTCCCTCAATGAGCAGTTCTTC	CASSELHPSLNEQFF
TRBV30	13	-	TRBJ2-5	TRBD1	TGTGCCTGGACACAGGGGACAGAAGAGACCCAGTACTTC	CAWTQGTEETQYF
TRBV18	15	-	TRBJ2-7	TRBD1	TGTGCCAGCTCTCTCGGACAGGGAAAGCCTTACGAGCAGTACTTC	CASSLGQGKPYEQYF
TRBV25-1	13	few	TRBJ1-2	TRBD1	TGTGCCAGCAGTGGCGCAGGGGGGTATGGCTACACCTTC	CASSGAGGYGYTF
TRBV5-1	12	-	TRBJ1-1	-	TGCGCCAGCAGCCAGGGGAACACTGAAGCTTTCTTT	CASSQGNTEAFF
TRBV19	15	-	TRBJ1-2	-	TGTGCCAGTAGGGACCGGGAGAAAGCTAACTATGGCTACACCTTC	CASRDREKANYGYTF
TRBV5-6	13	-	TRBJ2-5	-	TGTGCCAGCAGCTGGGGGCTGGAAGAGACCCAGTACTTC	CASSWGLEETQYF
TRBV15	16	once	TRBJ2-7	TRBD2	TGTGCCACCAGCAAAGGTGCGGGAGGGCATTCCCACGAGCAGTACTTC	CATSKGAGGHSHEQYF
TRBV27	16	-	TRBJ2-7	-	TGTGCCAGCAGTCCCGAGGGGACCAGGGGTCGCTACGAGCAGTACTTC	CASSPEGTRGRYEQYF